This T cell receptor beta chain was recorded in a study of blood T cell repertoires in COVID-19. Sequencing was performed with immunoSEQ multiplex PCR; in TCRdb, only in-frame clones are kept and a portion is missing. The repertoire holds roughly 120,000 clones, with approximately 80% as singletons. This CDR3 has 14 amino acids. Germline V CDR1 and CDR2: SNHLY, FYNNEI. Between the trimmed V and J ends, which lost 3 bases and 8 bases, there was a span of 13 bases. This rearrangement joins TRBV2 to TRBJ1-4; D is uncertain. Sequences were obtained from peripheral blood. This sequence originates from a human donor in a cohort sampled during active COVID-19. CDR3 bases: TGTGCCAGCAGTGACCACGAGGGAGGGGAAAAACTGTTTTTT. Protein: CASSDHEGGEKLFF.